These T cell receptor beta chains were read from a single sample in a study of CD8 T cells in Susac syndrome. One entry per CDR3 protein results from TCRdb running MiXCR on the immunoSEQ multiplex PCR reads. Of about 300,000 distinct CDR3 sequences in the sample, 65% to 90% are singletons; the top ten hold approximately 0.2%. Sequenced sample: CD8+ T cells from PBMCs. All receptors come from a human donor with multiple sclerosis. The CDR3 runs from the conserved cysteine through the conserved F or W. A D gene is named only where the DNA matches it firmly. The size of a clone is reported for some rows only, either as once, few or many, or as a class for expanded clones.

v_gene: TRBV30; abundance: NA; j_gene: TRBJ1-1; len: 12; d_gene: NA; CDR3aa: CAWTHGSTEAFF; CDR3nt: TGTGCCTGGACTCACGGCAGCACTGAAGCTTTCTTT
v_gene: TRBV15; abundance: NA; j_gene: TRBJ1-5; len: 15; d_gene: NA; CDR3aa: CATSRARGGFQPQHF; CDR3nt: TGTGCCACCAGCAGGGCCCGAGGTGGGTTTCAGCCCCAGCATTTT
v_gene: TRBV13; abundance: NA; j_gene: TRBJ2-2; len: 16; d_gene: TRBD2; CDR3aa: CASSLQSSGKAGELFF; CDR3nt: TGTGCCAGCAGCTTACAGTCTAGCGGGAAGGCCGGGGAGCTGTTTTTT
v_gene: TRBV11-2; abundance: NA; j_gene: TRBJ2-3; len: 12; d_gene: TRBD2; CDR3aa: CASSFSGSQQYF; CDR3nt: TGTGCCAGCAGCTTTAGCGGGAGCCAGCAGTATTTT
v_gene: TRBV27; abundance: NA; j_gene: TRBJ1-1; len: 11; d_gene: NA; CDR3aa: CASRRGTEAFF; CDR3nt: TGTGCCAGCAGAAGGGGGACTGAAGCTTTCTTT
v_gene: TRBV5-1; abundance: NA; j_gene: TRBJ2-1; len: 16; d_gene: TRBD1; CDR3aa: CASSFRTGRSYNEQFF; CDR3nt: TGCGCCAGCAGCTTCCGGACAGGGCGCTCCTACAATGAGCAGTTCTTC
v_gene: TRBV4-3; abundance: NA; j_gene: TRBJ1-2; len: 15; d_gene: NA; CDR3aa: CASSQEGRVFDGYTF; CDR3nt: TGCGCCAGCAGCCAAGAAGGCAGGGTGTTTGATGGCTACACCTTC
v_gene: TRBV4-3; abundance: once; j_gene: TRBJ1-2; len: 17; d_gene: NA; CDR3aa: CASSQDRAGLLNYGYTF; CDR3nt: TGCGCCAGCAGCCAAGATCGGGCAGGGTTACTTAACTATGGCTACACCTTC
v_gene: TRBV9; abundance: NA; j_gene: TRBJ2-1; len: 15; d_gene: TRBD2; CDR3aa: CASSPSGTNYNEQFF; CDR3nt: TGTGCCAGCAGCCCCTCCGGGACTAACTACAATGAGCAGTTCTTC
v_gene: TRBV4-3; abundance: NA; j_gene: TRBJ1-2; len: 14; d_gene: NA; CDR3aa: CASSQDAGDYGYTF; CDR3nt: TGCGCCAGCAGCCAAGATGCGGGAGACTATGGCTACACCTTC
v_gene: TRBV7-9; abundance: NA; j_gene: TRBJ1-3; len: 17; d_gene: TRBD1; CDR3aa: CASSQPSGTGIGNTIYF; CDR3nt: TGTGCCAGCAGCCAACCTTCCGGGACAGGGATTGGAAACACCATATATTTT
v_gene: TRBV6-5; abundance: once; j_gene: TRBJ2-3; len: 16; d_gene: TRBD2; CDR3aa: CASSYLTSGSTDTQYF; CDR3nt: TGTGCCAGCAGTTACTTGACTAGCGGGAGTACAGATACGCAGTATTTT
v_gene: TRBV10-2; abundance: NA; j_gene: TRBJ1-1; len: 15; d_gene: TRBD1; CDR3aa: CASSDRGQSNTEAFF; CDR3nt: TGCGCCAGCAGTGACCGGGGACAGTCCAACACTGAAGCTTTCTTT
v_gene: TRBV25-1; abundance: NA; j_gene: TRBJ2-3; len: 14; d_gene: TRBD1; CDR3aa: CATQQGSFSDTQYF; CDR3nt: TGTGCCACCCAACAGGGGTCTTTTTCTGATACGCAGTATTTT